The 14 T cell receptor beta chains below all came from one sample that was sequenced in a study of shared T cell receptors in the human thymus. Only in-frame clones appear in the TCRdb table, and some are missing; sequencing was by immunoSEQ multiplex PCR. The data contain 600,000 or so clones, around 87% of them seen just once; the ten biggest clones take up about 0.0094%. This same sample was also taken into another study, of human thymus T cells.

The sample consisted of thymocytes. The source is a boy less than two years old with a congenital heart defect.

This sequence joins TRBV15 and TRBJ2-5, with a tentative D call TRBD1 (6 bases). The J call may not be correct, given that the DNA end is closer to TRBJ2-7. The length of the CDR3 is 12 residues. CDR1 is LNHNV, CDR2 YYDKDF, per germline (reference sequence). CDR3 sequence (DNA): TGTGCCACCAGCAGCAACAGGGCCGAGCAGTACTTC. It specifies CATSSNRAEQYF.

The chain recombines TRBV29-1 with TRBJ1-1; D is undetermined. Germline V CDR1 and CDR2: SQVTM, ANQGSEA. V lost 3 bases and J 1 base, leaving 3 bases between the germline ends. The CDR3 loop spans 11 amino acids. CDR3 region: CSVDGNTEAFF. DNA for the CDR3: TGCAGCGTTGACGGGAACACTGAAGCTTTCTTT.

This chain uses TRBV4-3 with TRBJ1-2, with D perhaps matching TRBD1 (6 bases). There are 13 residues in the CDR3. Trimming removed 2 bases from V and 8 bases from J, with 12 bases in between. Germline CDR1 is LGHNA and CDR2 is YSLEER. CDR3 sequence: CASSQQGKEGYTF. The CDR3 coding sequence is TGCGCCAGCAGCCAACAGGGGAAGGAGGGCTACACCTTC.

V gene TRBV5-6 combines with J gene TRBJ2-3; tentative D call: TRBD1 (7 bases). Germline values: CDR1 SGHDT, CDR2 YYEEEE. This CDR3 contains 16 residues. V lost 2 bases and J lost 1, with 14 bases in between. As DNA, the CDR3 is TGTGCCAGCAGCTTTGGAGGGGGCCGGGGCACAGATACGCAGTATTTT. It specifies CASSFGGGRGTDTQYF.

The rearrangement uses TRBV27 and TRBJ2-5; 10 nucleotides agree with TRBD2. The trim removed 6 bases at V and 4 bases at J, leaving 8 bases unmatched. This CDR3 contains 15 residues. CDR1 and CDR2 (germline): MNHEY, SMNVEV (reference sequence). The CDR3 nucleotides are TGTGCCAGCAGATTAGCGGGGGGAAGTAGAGAGACCCAGTACTTC. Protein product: CASRLAGGSRETQYF.

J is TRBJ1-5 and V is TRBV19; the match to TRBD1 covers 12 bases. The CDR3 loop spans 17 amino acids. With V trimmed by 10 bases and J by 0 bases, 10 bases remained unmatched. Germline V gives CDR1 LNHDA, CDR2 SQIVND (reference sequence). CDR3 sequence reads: CATGDRGLPPSNQPQHF. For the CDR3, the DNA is TGTGCCACTGGGGACAGGGGGCTCCCCCCTAGCAATCAGCCCCAGCATTTT.

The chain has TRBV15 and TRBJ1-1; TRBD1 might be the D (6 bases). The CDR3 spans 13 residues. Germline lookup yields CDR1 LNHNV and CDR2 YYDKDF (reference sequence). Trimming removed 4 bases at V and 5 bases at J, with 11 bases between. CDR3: CATSKGGWTEAFF. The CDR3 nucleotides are TGTGCCACCAGCAAGGGGGGGTGGACTGAAGCTTTCTTT.

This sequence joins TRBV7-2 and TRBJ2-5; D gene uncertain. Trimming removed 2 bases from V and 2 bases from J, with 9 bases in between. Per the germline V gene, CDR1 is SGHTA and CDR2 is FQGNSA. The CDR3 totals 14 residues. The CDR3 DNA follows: TGTGCCAGCAGCTTAAGTAGTAGTCAAGAGACCCAGTACTTC. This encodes CASSLSSSQETQYF.

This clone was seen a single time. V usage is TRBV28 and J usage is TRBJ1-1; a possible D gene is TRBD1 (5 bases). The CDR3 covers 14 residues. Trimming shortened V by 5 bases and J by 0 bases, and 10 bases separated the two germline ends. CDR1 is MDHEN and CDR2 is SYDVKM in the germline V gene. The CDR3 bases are TGTGCCAGCAGTGTCAGGGTATTGAACACTGAAGCTTTCTTT. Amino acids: CASSVRVLNTEAFF.

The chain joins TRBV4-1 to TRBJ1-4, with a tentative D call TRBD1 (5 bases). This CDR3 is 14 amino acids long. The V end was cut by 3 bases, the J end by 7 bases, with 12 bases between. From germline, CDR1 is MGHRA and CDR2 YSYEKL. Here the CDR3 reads CASSHLGQGEKLFF. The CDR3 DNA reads TGCGCCAGCAGCCACCTCGGGCAGGGTGAAAAACTGTTTTTT.

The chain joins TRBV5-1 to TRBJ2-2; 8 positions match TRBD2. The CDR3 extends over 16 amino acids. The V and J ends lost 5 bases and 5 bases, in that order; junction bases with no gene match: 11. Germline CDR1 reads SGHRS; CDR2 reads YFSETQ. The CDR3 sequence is CASSVGEASGTGELFF. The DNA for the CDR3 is TGCGCCAGCAGTGTAGGTGAGGCTAGCGGGACCGGGGAGCTGTTTTTT.

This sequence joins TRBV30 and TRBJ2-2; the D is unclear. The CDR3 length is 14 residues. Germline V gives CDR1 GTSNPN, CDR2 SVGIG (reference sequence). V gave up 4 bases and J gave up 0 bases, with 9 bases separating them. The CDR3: CAWTRRTNTGELFF. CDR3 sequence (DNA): TGTGCCTGGACTCGCAGGACGAACACCGGGGAGCTGTTTTTT.

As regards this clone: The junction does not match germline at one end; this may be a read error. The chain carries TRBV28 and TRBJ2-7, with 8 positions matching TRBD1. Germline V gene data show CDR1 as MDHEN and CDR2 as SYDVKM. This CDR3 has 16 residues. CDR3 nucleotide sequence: TGTGCCAGCAGCCGCCAGACAGGGGCCCACTCCCACGAGCAGTACTTC. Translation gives CASSRQTGAHSHEQYF.

CDR3 loop: CASSSAGTGALNGYTF. CDR3 bases: TGTGCCAGCAGTTCCGCCGGGACAGGGGCGCTCAATGGCTACACCTTC. The rearrangement uses TRBV6-5 and TRBJ1-2; 10 nucleotides line up with TRBD1. The ends lost 4 bases at V and 6 bases at J; junction bases unmatched: 11. The CDR3 covers 16 residues. CDR1 is MNHEY, CDR2 SVGAGI, per germline.